The rows below give T cell receptor beta chains drawn from one sample of a study of shared T cell receptors in the human thymus. Sequenced by immunoSEQ multiplex PCR; TCRdb stores in-frame clones only, minus some. The table records some 660,000 clones, approximately 89% of them present only once. Another study also made use of these data, one on human thymus T cells.

The specimen was thymocytes. These receptors were taken from a boy less than two years old with a congenital heart defect. Each CDR3 is given with its conserved first and last residue. Each record gives: CDR3 length, J gene, D gene, V gene, clone size, CDR3 protein, CDR3 DNA. D genes are given only for firm matches. Rows may omit the clone size; those that give it use once, few, many or a size class.

len: 16
j_gene: TRBJ2-7
d_gene: TRBD2
v_gene: TRBV5-6
abundance: few
CDR3aa: CASTPQGGTIGYEQYF
CDR3nt: TGTGCCAGCACCCCCCAGGGAGGGACCATAGGCTACGAGCAGTACTTC

len: 16
j_gene: TRBJ1-6
d_gene: TRBD1
v_gene: TRBV7-6
abundance: few
CDR3aa: CASSGVGQGYNSPLHF
CDR3nt: TGTGCCAGCAGCGGAGTGGGACAGGGATATAATTCACCCCTCCACTTT

len: 19
j_gene: TRBJ1-5
d_gene: TRBD1
v_gene: TRBV27
abundance: .
CDR3aa: CASSPDTDGTAHSNQPQHF
CDR3nt: TGTGCCAGCAGTCCCGACACCGATGGGACAGCTCATAGCAATCAGCCCCAGCATTTT

len: 15
j_gene: TRBJ1-4
d_gene: .
v_gene: TRBV18
abundance: .
CDR3aa: CASSPTGLPNEKLFF
CDR3nt: TGTGCCAGCTCACCCACAGGCTTGCCTAATGAAAAACTGTTTTTT

len: 16
j_gene: TRBJ2-7
d_gene: TRBD1
v_gene: TRBV15
abundance: .
CDR3aa: CATSRETGTGSYEQYF
CDR3nt: TGTGCCACCAGCAGAGAAACCGGGACAGGGTCCTACGAGCAGTACTTC

len: 16
j_gene: TRBJ1-3
d_gene: TRBD1
v_gene: TRBV5-4
abundance: few
CDR3aa: CASSLVGDRTGNTIYF
CDR3nt: TGTGCCAGCAGCTTGGTGGGGGACAGGACTGGAAACACCATATATTTT

len: 19
j_gene: TRBJ2-5
d_gene: TRBD1
v_gene: TRBV28
abundance: few
CDR3aa: CASRHNKPRTGVRQETQYF
CDR3nt: TGTGCCAGCAGACATAACAAACCAAGGACAGGGGTACGCCAAGAGACCCAGTACTTC

len: 15
j_gene: TRBJ2-1
d_gene: .
v_gene: TRBV10-1
abundance: .
CDR3aa: CASSAKLASYNEQFF
CDR3nt: TGCGCCAGCAGTGCTAAGCTAGCGTCCTACAATGAGCAGTTCTTC

len: 16
j_gene: TRBJ2-2
d_gene: TRBD1
v_gene: TRBV27
abundance: .
CDR3aa: CASSKNRGQNTGELFF
CDR3nt: TGTGCCAGCAGTAAAAACAGGGGGCAAAATACCGGGGAGCTGTTTTTT

len: 15
j_gene: TRBJ2-7
d_gene: .
v_gene: TRBV10-3
abundance: .
CDR3aa: CAISESLGATYEQYF
CDR3nt: TGTGCCATCAGTGAGTCGTTGGGGGCTACCTACGAGCAGTACTTC

len: 14
j_gene: TRBJ1-5
d_gene: .
v_gene: TRBV2
abundance: .
CDR3aa: CASSVSREAQPQHF
CDR3nt: TGTGCCAGCAGTGTTAGCAGGGAGGCTCAGCCCCAGCATTTT

len: 17
j_gene: TRBJ2-2
d_gene: .
v_gene: TRBV10-2
abundance: .
CDR3aa: CASSVVGLAPNTGELFF
CDR3nt: TGCGCCAGCAGTGTAGTTGGCCTAGCACCGAACACCGGGGAGCTGTTTTTT

len: 13
j_gene: TRBJ2-7
d_gene: TRBD2
v_gene: TRBV5-8
abundance: .
CDR3aa: CASWEGGTNEQYF
CDR3nt: TGTGCCAGCTGGGAGGGAGGGACGAACGAGCAGTACTTC

len: 13
j_gene: TRBJ1-6
d_gene: .
v_gene: TRBV10-2
abundance: .
CDR3aa: CASSLGSGSPLHF
CDR3nt: TGCGCCAGCAGTCTCGGGAGTGGATCACCCCTCCACTTT

len: 14
j_gene: TRBJ1-5
d_gene: .
v_gene: TRBV6-1
abundance: .
CDR3aa: CASSVQVVFQPQHF
CDR3nt: TGTGCCAGCAGCGTACAGGTTGTGTTTCAGCCCCAGCATTTT

len: 17
j_gene: TRBJ2-5
d_gene: TRBD1
v_gene: TRBV19
abundance: .
CDR3aa: CASSIREGTVHQETQYF
CDR3nt: TGTGCCAGTAGTATACGAGAAGGGACAGTACACCAAGAGACCCAGTACTTC

len: 14
j_gene: TRBJ1-1
d_gene: .
v_gene: TRBV5-1
abundance: .
CDR3aa: CASSLGSMNTEAFF
CDR3nt: TGCGCCAGCAGCTTGGGTTCAATGAACACTGAAGCTTTCTTT

len: 14
j_gene: TRBJ2-3
d_gene: .
v_gene: TRBV27
abundance: .
CDR3aa: CASRLPGNTDTQYF
CDR3nt: TGTGCCAGCAGATTGCCAGGGAACACAGATACGCAGTATTTT

len: 16
j_gene: TRBJ2-7
d_gene: TRBD2
v_gene: TRBV7-2
abundance: .
CDR3aa: CASSYTGTRRAYEQYF
CDR3nt: TGTGCCAGCAGCTACACCGGGACTAGGAGGGCCTACGAGCAGTACTTC

len: 15
j_gene: TRBJ2-4
d_gene: .
v_gene: TRBV6-1
abundance: .
CDR3aa: CASSERFGRDGRQYF
CDR3nt: TGTGCCAGCAGTGAACGGTTTGGCCGGGATGGGCGGCAGTACTTC

len: 12
j_gene: TRBJ2-1
d_gene: .
v_gene: TRBV11-2
abundance: .
CDR3aa: CASSLGRGEQFF
CDR3nt: TGTGCCAGCAGCTTAGGTCGGGGGGAGCAGTTCTTC

len: 17
j_gene: TRBJ1-1
d_gene: .
v_gene: TRBV14
abundance: .
CDR3aa: CASSQEGVDSSNTEAFF
CDR3nt: TGTGCCAGCAGCCAAGAGGGTGTGGACAGCTCGAACACTGAAGCTTTCTTT

len: 17
j_gene: TRBJ2-7
d_gene: .
v_gene: TRBV30
abundance: .
CDR3aa: CAWSVRAGALRSYEQYF
CDR3nt: TGTGCCTGGAGTGTAAGGGCAGGGGCTCTGAGGTCCTACGAGCAGTACTTC

len: 19
j_gene: TRBJ2-3
d_gene: TRBD2
v_gene: TRBV10-2
abundance: .
CDR3aa: CASIAASGTSGSGTDTQYF
CDR3nt: TGCGCCAGCATAGCCGCCAGCGGGACTAGCGGGAGTGGTACAGATACGCAGTATTTT

len: 16
j_gene: TRBJ1-1
d_gene: TRBD1
v_gene: TRBV11-2
abundance: few
CDR3aa: CASSSRDRGRNTEAFF
CDR3nt: TGTGCCAGCAGCTCCCGGGACAGGGGGCGGAACACTGAAGCTTTCTTT

len: 16
j_gene: TRBJ1-2
d_gene: .
v_gene: TRBV9
abundance: .
CDR3aa: CASSVTDRRGEYGYTF
CDR3nt: TGTGCCAGCAGCGTAACCGACCGGCGGGGGGAGTATGGCTACACCTTC

len: 16
j_gene: TRBJ1-5
d_gene: .
v_gene: TRBV4-1
abundance: .
CDR3aa: CASSQGLQGWDQPQHF
CDR3nt: TGCGCCAGCAGCCAAGGCCTACAGGGTTGGGATCAGCCCCAGCATTTT

len: 13
j_gene: TRBJ2-7
d_gene: .
v_gene: TRBV11-2
abundance: .
CDR3aa: CASSSGLAYEQYF
CDR3nt: TGTGCCAGCAGCTCCGGGCTAGCGTACGAGCAGTACTTC

len: 13
j_gene: TRBJ2-7
d_gene: TRBD1
v_gene: TRBV7-9
abundance: once
CDR3aa: CASSHRGGYEQYF
CDR3nt: TGTGCCAGCAGCCACAGGGGCGGGTACGAGCAGTACTTC

len: 16
j_gene: TRBJ2-6
d_gene: TRBD1
v_gene: TRBV9
abundance: .
CDR3aa: CASSGQGASGANVLTF
CDR3nt: TGTGCCAGCAGCGGACAGGGGGCTTCTGGGGCCAACGTCCTGACTTTC

len: 14
j_gene: TRBJ1-6
d_gene: TRBD1
v_gene: TRBV6-4
abundance: .
CDR3aa: CASSARGTNSPLHF
CDR3nt: TGTGCCAGCAGTGCCAGGGGGACTAATTCACCCCTCCACTTT

len: 16
j_gene: TRBJ1-2
d_gene: TRBD1
v_gene: TRBV5-1
abundance: .
CDR3aa: CASSFDRVEANYGYTF
CDR3nt: TGCGCCAGCAGCTTTGACAGGGTGGAAGCTAACTATGGCTACACCTTC

len: 18
j_gene: TRBJ2-3
d_gene: TRBD1
v_gene: TRBV4-3
abundance: few
CDR3aa: CASSQSRTGRTSTDTQYF
CDR3nt: TGCGCCAGCAGCCAATCTAGGACAGGTAGGACGTCGACAGATACGCAGTATTTT

len: 17
j_gene: TRBJ2-3
d_gene: TRBD2
v_gene: TRBV25-1
abundance: few
CDR3aa: CASSGPTLAGEGDTQYF
CDR3nt: TGTGCCAGCAGTGGACCCACCCTGGCGGGAGAAGGAGATACGCAGTATTTT

len: 14
j_gene: TRBJ1-2
d_gene: .
v_gene: TRBV6-1
abundance: .
CDR3aa: CASRDGPGPMGYTF
CDR3nt: TGTGCCAGCAGGGATGGGCCAGGGCCTATGGGCTACACCTTC

len: 13
j_gene: TRBJ2-7
d_gene: .
v_gene: TRBV27
abundance: .
CDR3aa: CASRFGGTYEQYF
CDR3nt: TGTGCCAGTAGATTCGGTGGTACCTACGAGCAGTACTTC

len: 14
j_gene: TRBJ2-7
d_gene: TRBD1
v_gene: TRBV11-1
abundance: .
CDR3aa: CASSPGQGRYEQYF
CDR3nt: TGTGCCAGCAGTCCGGGACAGGGGCGCTACGAGCAGTACTTC

len: 15
j_gene: TRBJ1-3
d_gene: .
v_gene: TRBV6-5
abundance: .
CDR3aa: CASSLLGGSGNTIYF
CDR3nt: TGTGCCAGCAGCCTACTCGGGGGCTCTGGAAACACCATATATTTT

len: 13
j_gene: TRBJ1-5
d_gene: .
v_gene: TRBV19
abundance: .
CDR3aa: CASSFRGNQPQHF
CDR3nt: TGTGCCAGTAGTTTTCGAGGGAATCAGCCCCAGCATTTT

len: 16
j_gene: TRBJ1-5
d_gene: .
v_gene: TRBV28
abundance: .
CDR3aa: CASSFLTDSRNQPQHF
CDR3nt: TGTGCCAGCAGTTTCCTTACGGACAGCCGAAATCAGCCCCAGCATTTT

len: 19
j_gene: TRBJ1-1
d_gene: .
v_gene: TRBV10-2
abundance: .
CDR3aa: CASSESIGGGRRLSTEAFF
CDR3nt: TGCGCCAGCAGTGAGTCGATAGGTGGCGGTAGGCGGTTGAGTACTGAAGCTTTCTTT

len: 17
j_gene: TRBJ2-1
d_gene: TRBD1
v_gene: TRBV13
abundance: once
CDR3aa: CASSLDPPGGHYNEQFF
CDR3nt: TGTGCCAGCAGCTTAGACCCCCCAGGGGGCCATTACAATGAGCAGTTCTTC

len: 20
j_gene: TRBJ2-6
d_gene: TRBD2
v_gene: TRBV4-3
abundance: .
CDR3aa: CASSQDGAGLASSGANVLTF
CDR3nt: TGCGCCAGCAGCCAAGATGGGGCCGGACTAGCGAGCTCTGGGGCCAACGTCCTGACTTTC

len: 14
j_gene: TRBJ2-7
d_gene: .
v_gene: TRBV27
abundance: once
CDR3aa: CASSLVRGGYEQYF
CDR3nt: TGTGCCAGCAGTTTAGTAAGAGGGGGCTACGAGCAGTACTTC

len: 16
j_gene: TRBJ2-5
d_gene: TRBD1
v_gene: TRBV15
abundance: few
CDR3aa: CATSRVGTGFQETQYF
CDR3nt: TGTGCCACCAGCAGAGTCGGGACAGGGTTTCAAGAGACCCAGTACTTC

len: 16
j_gene: TRBJ2-1
d_gene: .
v_gene: TRBV10-2
abundance: .
CDR3aa: CASKKHLSRSGNEQFF
CDR3nt: TGCGCCAGCAAGAAGCACCTGAGCCGGAGTGGGAATGAGCAGTTCTTC

len: 17
j_gene: TRBJ2-5
d_gene: TRBD2
v_gene: TRBV27
abundance: .
CDR3aa: CASSSPTQREGRETQYF
CDR3nt: TGTGCCAGCAGTTCCCCTACCCAGCGGGAGGGCCGGGAGACCCAGTACTTC

len: 17
j_gene: TRBJ2-4
d_gene: .
v_gene: TRBV7-6
abundance: .
CDR3aa: CASSLASGNSYLTIQYF
CDR3nt: TGTGCCAGCAGCTTAGCGAGTGGCAACAGCTACCTAACCATTCAGTACTTC